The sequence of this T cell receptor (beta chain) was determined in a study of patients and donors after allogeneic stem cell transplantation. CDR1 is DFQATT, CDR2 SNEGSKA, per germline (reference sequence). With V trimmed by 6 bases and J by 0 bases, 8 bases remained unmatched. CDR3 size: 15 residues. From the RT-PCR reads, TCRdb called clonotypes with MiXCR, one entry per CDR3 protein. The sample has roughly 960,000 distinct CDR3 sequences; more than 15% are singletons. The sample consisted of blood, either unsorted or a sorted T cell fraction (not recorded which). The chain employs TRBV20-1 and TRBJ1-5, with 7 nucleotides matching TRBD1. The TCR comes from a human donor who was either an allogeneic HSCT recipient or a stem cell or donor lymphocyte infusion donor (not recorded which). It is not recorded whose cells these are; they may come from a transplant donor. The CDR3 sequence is CSALGTAYSNQPQHF. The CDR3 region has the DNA TGCAGTGCCCTTGGGACAGCTTATAGCAATCAGCCCCAGCATTTT.